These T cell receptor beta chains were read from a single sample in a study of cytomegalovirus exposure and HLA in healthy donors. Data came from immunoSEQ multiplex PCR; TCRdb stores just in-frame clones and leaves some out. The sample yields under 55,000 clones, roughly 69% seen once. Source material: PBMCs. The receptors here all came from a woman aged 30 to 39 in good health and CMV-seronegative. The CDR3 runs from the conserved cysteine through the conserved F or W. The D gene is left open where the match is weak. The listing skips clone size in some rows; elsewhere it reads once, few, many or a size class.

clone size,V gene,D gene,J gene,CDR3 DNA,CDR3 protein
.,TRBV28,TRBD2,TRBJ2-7,TGTGCCAGCAGTTTCGGGAGCGGGGTAGAGGGCGAGCAGTACTTC,CASSFGSGVEGEQYF
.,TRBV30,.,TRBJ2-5,TGTGCCTGGAAGCAGAAAGGGGGAGAGACCCAGTACTTC,CAWKQKGGETQYF
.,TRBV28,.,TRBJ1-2,TGTGCCAGCAGGCTCGTTGGGCCTATTTCCTATGGCTACACCTTC,CASRLVGPISYGYTF
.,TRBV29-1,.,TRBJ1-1,TGCAGCGTTTGGGCCGGCAGGGGCCCTGAAGCTTTCTTT,CSVWAGRGPEAFF
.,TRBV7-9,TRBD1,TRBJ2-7,TGTGCCAGCAGCGATCCGGGACAGGGAGTTTCCGAGCAGTACTTC,CASSDPGQGVSEQYF
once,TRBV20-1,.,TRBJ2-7,TGCAGTGCTAGGGGCGGAACAGGGCAGTACTTC,CSARGGTGQYF
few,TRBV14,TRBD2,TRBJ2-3,TGTGCCAGCAGCCAGACCGGGACTAGGACAGATACGCAGTATTTT,CASSQTGTRTDTQYF
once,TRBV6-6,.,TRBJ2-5,TGTGCCAGCAGTTACGAGCCCCAAGAGACCCAGTACTTC,CASSYEPQETQYF
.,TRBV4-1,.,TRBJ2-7,TGCGCCAGCAGCCAAGATGACATAGCGTCGGAGGGTCCCTACGAGCAGTACTTC,CASSQDDIASEGPYEQYF
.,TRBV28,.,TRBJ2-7,TGTGCCAGCAGTTTTGGAGTTTCGGTGCAGTACTTC,CASSFGVSVQYF
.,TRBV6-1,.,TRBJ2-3,TGTGCCAGCAGTGTACAGATCGAGGACATGTACGGCACAGATACGCAGTATTTT,CASSVQIEDMYGTDTQYF
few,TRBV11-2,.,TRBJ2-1,TGTGCCAGCAGTTTCCAGCACGGAAGAGGGCAGTTCTTC,CASSFQHGRGQFF
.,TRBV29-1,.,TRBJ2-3,TGCAGCGTTGCGATCGGGAGCAGCACAGATACGCAGTATTTT,CSVAIGSSTDTQYF
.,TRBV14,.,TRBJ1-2,TGTGCCAGCAGCCAAGAGGGAGCAGGGGTTCGCGGCTATGGCTACACCTTC,CASSQEGAGVRGYGYTF
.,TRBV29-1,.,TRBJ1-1,TGCAGCGCCATGACCGGAGTCACTGAAGCTTTCTTT,CSAMTGVTEAFF
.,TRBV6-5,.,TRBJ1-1,TGTGCCAGCAGTGACAGTCTGAACACTGAAGCTTTCTTT,CASSDSLNTEAFF
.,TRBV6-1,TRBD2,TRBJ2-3,TGTGCCAGCAGTGAAAGGACTAGCAGGGATACGCAGTATTTT,CASSERTSRDTQYF
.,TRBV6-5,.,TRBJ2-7,TGTGCCAGCAGTACTAGGGGACAAGGAACATACGAGCAGTACTTC,CASSTRGQGTYEQYF
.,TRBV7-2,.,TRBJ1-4,TGTGCCAGCAGCTTACGGCAAAGTGGAGGAAAACTGTTTTTT,CASSLRQSGGKLFF
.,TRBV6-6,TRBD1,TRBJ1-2,TGTGCCAGCAGTTACTCGGGACAGGGTGGAGGGCATGGCTACACCTTC,CASSYSGQGGGHGYTF
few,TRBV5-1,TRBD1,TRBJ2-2,TGCGCCAGCAGCTTGGGGGACAGCTACACCGGGGAGCTGTTTTTT,CASSLGDSYTGELFF
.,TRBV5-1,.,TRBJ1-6,TGCGCCAGCAGCTTCCGGCAGACATTCTATAATTCACCCCTCCACTTT,CASSFRQTFYNSPLHF
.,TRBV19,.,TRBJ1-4,TGTGCCAGTAGTCCTACCCGGGGAGGTGATGAAAAACTGTTTTTT,CASSPTRGGDEKLFF
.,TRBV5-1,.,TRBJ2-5,TGCGCCAGCAGCTTGATCCAGGGGCTGCAGACCCAGTACTTC,CASSLIQGLQTQYF
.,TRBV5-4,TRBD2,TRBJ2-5,TGTGCCAGCAGCTTGGGAGTAGCGGGGTACCAAGAGACCCAGTACTTC,CASSLGVAGYQETQYF
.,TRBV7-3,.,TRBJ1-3,TGTGCCAGCAGCTTAATGGGGGGAGCTGGAAACACCATATATTTT,CASSLMGGAGNTIYF
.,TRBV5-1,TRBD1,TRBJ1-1,TGCGCCAGCAGCCCCTTAGCAGGGGGGCACACTGAAGCTTTCTTT,CASSPLAGGHTEAFF
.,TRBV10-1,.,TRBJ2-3,TGCGCCAGCAACGAGCAAGCACAGAATACGCAGTATTTT,CASNEQAQNTQYF
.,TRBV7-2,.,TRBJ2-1,TGTGCCAGCAGGAGGACAGACAATGAGCAGTTCTTC,CASRRTDNEQFF
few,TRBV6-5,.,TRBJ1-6,TGTGCCAGCAGCCGGGTTAACTATAATTCACCCCTCCACTTT,CASSRVNYNSPLHF
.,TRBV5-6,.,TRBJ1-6,TGTGCCAGGAGCTTCCTCCGCTCGAGGCAGCATAATTCACCCCTCCACTTT,CARSFLRSRQHNSPLHF
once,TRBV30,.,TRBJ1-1,TGTGCCTGGAGTAGTGGCCCGATTGAAGCTTTCTTT,CAWSSGPIEAFF
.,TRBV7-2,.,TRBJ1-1,TGTGCCAGCAGCCCGTTCGGGGGAAGGACTGAAGCTTTCTTT,CASSPFGGRTEAFF
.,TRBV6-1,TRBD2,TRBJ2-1,TGTGCCAGCAGTGGTTCTAGCGGGGCCTACAATGAGCAGTTCTTC,CASSGSSGAYNEQFF
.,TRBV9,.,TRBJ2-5,TGTGCCAGCAGCGTAGCTCCAGGGGCAGAGACCCAGTACTTC,CASSVAPGAETQYF
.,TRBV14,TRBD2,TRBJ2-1,TGTGCCAGCAGCCAAGGGACTAGCGATGAGCAGTTCTTC,CASSQGTSDEQFF
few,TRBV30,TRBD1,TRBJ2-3,TGTGCCTGGAGCCCGGGACAGGGGGGCACAGATACGCAGTATTTT,CAWSPGQGGTDTQYF
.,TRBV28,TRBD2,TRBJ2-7,TGTGCCAGCAGTTCCTTCTGGGAGCGGGAGGCTACCTACGAGCAGTACTTC,CASSSFWEREATYEQYF
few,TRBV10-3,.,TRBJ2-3,TGTGCCATCCAAGACAGAAGTAGCACAGATACGCAGTATTTT,CAIQDRSSTDTQYF
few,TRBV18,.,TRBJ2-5,TGTGCCAGCTCCCGGACAGATCAAGAGACCCAGTACTTC,CASSRTDQETQYF
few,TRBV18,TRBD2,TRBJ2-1,TGTGCCAGCTCGAGAGGGACTAGCGGGATGGGATGGTTCAATGAGCAGTTCTTC,CASSRGTSGMGWFNEQFF
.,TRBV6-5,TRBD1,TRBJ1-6,TGTGCCAGCAGTAGACAGGGGAATTCACCCCTCCACTTT,CASSRQGNSPLHF
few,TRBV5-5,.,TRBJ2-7,TGTGCCAGCAGCTTGCCTTCCTACGAGCAGTACTTC,CASSLPSYEQYF
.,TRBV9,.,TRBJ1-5,TGTGCCAGCAGCACAGGGCTTCTTGAGCCCCAGCATTTT,CASSTGLLEPQHF
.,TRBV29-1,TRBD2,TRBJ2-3,TGCAGCGTTGGACTAGCGATCACAGATACGCAGTATTTT,CSVGLAITDTQYF
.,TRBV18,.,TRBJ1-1,TGTGCCAGCTCACCCTCTATAGCTTCCGAAGCTTTCTTT,CASSPSIASEAFF
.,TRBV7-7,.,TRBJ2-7,TGTGCCAGCAGCTTAAATTCAGGGTACGAGCAGTACTTC,CASSLNSGYEQYF
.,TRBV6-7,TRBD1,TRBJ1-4,TGTGCCAGCAGTTCCCTATCTTACAGGGGATGGGAAAAACTGTTTTTT,CASSSLSYRGWEKLFF
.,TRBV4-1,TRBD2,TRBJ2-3,TGCGCCAGTTCTAGGGGCGGGAGGGCCCAAGATACGCAGTATTTT,CASSRGGRAQDTQYF
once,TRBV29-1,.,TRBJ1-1,TGCAGCGTTGATGGCAGGGGCACTGAAGCTTTCTTT,CSVDGRGTEAFF
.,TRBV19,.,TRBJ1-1,TGTGCCACGTTGAGAGGTGAGGCCAGCACTGAAGCTTTCTTT,CATLRGEASTEAFF
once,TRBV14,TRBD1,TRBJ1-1,TGTGCCAGCAGCCAACCAGGACAGGGGGCGACTCACACTGAAGCTTTCTTT,CASSQPGQGATHTEAFF